The 13 T cell receptor beta chains below were found in one sample sequenced in a study of T cell changes during pregnancy in multiple sclerosis (dated by TCRdb to between 2018 and 2020). The library relied on the immunoSEQ multiplex PCR assay. The clones in this table, taken by TCRdb from immuneACCESS, are in-frame only. Not every clone is retained; where verified, under half of the shortfall comes from an unresolved V gene, and the cause of the rest is unknown. In this sample the table shows 25,000 to 35,000 clones, 85% to 95% of which occur a single time. Together, the top ten hold 5.7% of the sample. The material was CD8+ T cells from peripheral blood mononuclear cells, obtained before pregnancy. The receptors were gathered from a female donor with multiple sclerosis, enrolled in a pregnancy study.

CDR3 sequence (DNA): TGTGCCAGCGGGGACAGAATTCAAGAGACCCAGTACTTC. Protein sequence: CASGDRIQETQYF. This chain links TRBV27 with TRBJ2-5, with 7 nucleotides matching TRBD1. CDR1 MNHEY and CDR2 SMNVEV come from the germline V gene (reference sequence). This CDR3 is 13 amino acids long. The J segment lost 2 bases and the V segment lost 8 bases, leaving 5 bases of the junction unmatched.

V is TRBV6-1 and J is TRBJ2-7; maybe TRBD1 (6 bases). From germline, CDR1 is MNHNS and CDR2 SASEGT. The CDR3 is made up of 14 amino acids. V was shortened by 5 bases and J by 5 bases, with 16 bases between the two germline ends. The chain's CDR3 is CASSIQGNGHEQYF. As DNA, the CDR3 is TGTGCCAGCAGTATACAGGGTAATGGGCACGAGCAGTACTTC.

This chain connects TRBV9 to TRBJ2-7, with 7 bases that match TRBD1. The CDR3 has 14 residues. CDR1 is SGDLS and CDR2 is YYNGEE in the germline V gene. After removal of 3 bases from V and 4 bases from J, the junction contained 7 bases not matched to a gene. CDR3: CASSARQGSYEQYF. CDR3 DNA: TGTGCCAGCAGCGCCCGACAGGGTTCTTACGAGCAGTACTTC.

This chain joins TRBV4-2 and TRBJ2-7; 11 nucleotides agree with TRBD1. In germline, CDR1 is LGHNA, CDR2 YNFKEQ. The CDR3 spans 16 residues. Trimming took 4 bases from V and 3 from J; bases not matched to a gene: 8. The CDR3 protein is CASSRIGQGASYEQYF. DNA for the CDR3: TGTGCCAGCAGCCGTATAGGACAGGGGGCAAGCTACGAGCAGTACTTC.

The chain is built from TRBV5-4 and TRBJ1-2, with 7 bases fitting TRBD1. The CDR3 loop spans 14 amino acids. Germline values: CDR1 SGHNT, CDR2 YYREEE (reference sequence). Germline trimming cut 4 bases from V and 2 bases from J; bases unmatched to any gene: 5. The CDR3 DNA reads as TGTGCCAGCAGCAAAGACAGGGAAAACTATGGCTACACCTTC. Encoded protein: CASSKDRENYGYTF.

The chain couples TRBV9 to TRBJ2-7; D possibly corresponds to TRBD1 (6 bases). Germline V lookup: CDR1 SGDLS, CDR2 YYNGEE. The ends were cut back, 4 bases at V and 2 bases at J, with 16 bases in the middle. The CDR3 is 15 amino acids. CDR3 sequence (DNA): TGTGCCAGCAGCCCTCCCGGGACAAAGACCTACGAGCAGTACTTC. This sequence encodes CASSPPGTKTYEQYF.

The V and J genes are TRBV27 and TRBJ2-7, with TRBD2 matching 9 bases. Looked up from germline, CDR1 is MNHEY and CDR2 is SMNVEV (reference sequence). The CDR3 totals 14 residues. Trimming cost V 4 bases and J 4 bases; bases outside gene matches: 5. The CDR3 spells CASSSLAGLYEQYF. The CDR3 bases are TGTGCCAGCAGTTCGCTAGCGGGGCTATACGAGCAGTACTTC.

This clone was recorded only once. This chain links TRBV2 with TRBJ2-2; 7 positions agree with TRBD1. From germline, CDR1 is SNHLY and CDR2 FYNNEI. V gave up 7 bases and J gave up 6 bases; unmatched junction bases: 14. CDR3 size: 16 residues. CDR3 bases: TGTGCCAGCACCGGGACAGCCCCAGTAGGGGCCGGGGAGCTGTTTTTT. This codes for CASTGTAPVGAGELFF. The full variable domain, with the rest looked up from reference TRBV2 and TRBJ2-2, is EPEVTQTPSHQVTQMGQEVILRCVPISNHLYFYWYRQILGQKVEFLVSFYNNEISEKSEIFDDQFSVERPDGSNFTLKIRSTKLEDSAMYFCASTGTAPVGAGELFFGEGSRLTVL.

V gene TRBV28 combines with J gene TRBJ2-3; D remains ambiguous. The CDR3 is made up of 12 amino acids. The V end lost 5 bases, the J end lost 4 bases, and 7 bases lay between the germline ends. From germline, CDR1 is MDHEN and CDR2 SYDVKM. The CDR3 spells CASSRWSDTQYF. CDR3 nucleotides: TGTGCCAGCAGTCGGTGGTCAGATACGCAGTATTTT. Variable domain in full (rest from reference TRBV28 and TRBJ2-3): DVKVTQSSRYLVKRTGEKVFLECVQDMDHENMFWYRQDPGLGLRLIYFSYDVKMKEKGDIPEGYSVSREKKERFSLILESASTNQTSMYLCASSRWSDTQYFGPGTRLTVL.

The chain uses TRBV2 and TRBJ1-6; D perhaps matches TRBD1 (6 bases). V lost 6 bases, J lost 0 bases, and 12 bases lay in between. CDR1 and CDR2 from the germline V gene are SNHLY and FYNNEI. This CDR3 is built from 16 residues. CDR3 region: CASSVTGSSYNSPLHF. The DNA of the CDR3 is TGTGCCAGCAGCGTTACAGGGAGCTCCTATAATTCACCCCTCCACTTT.

This chain joins TRBV2 and TRBJ2-3, with 11 bases identical to TRBD2. J lost 3 bases, V lost 7 bases, and 6 bases had no gene match. The length of the CDR3 is 15 residues. The germline gives CDR1 SNHLY, CDR2 FYNNEI. The CDR3 here is CASIPGTSGTDTQYF. In nucleotides, the CDR3 is TGTGCCAGCATTCCCGGGACTAGCGGAACAGATACGCAGTATTTT.

J is TRBJ2-1 and V is TRBV6-1; D gene ambiguous. V was cut by 4 bases and J by 4 bases, with 8 bases left in between. This CDR3 is built from 13 residues. Per the germline V gene, CDR1 is MNHNS and CDR2 is SASEGT. The CDR3 DNA sequence: TGTGCCAGCAGTGTCTGGAGTTACAATGAGCAGTTCTTC. Its protein product is CASSVWSYNEQFF.

V and J are TRBV11-2 and TRBJ2-7; D not certain. The CDR3 extends over 16 amino acids. V gave up 2 bases and J gave up 2 bases, with 16 bases separating them. Germline lookup yields CDR1 SGHAT and CDR2 FQNNGV. CDR3 protein: CASSLIGGTTTYEQYF. In DNA form, the CDR3 reads TGTGCCAGCAGCTTAATCGGCGGAACGACGACCTACGAGCAGTACTTC.